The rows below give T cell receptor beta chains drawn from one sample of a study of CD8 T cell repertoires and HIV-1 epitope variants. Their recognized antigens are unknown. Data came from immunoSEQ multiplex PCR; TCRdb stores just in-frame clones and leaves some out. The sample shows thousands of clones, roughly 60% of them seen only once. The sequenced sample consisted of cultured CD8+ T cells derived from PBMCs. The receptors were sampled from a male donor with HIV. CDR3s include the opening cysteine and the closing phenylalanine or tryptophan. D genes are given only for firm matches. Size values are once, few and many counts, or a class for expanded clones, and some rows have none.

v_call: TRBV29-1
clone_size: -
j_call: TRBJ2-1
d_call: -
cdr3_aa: CSVEGNEQFF
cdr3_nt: TGCAGCGTTGAAGGCAATGAGCAGTTCTTC

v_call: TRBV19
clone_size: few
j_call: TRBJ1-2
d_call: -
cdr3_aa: CASSQGYGYTF
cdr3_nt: TGTGCCAGCTCTCAGGGCTATGGCTACACCTTC

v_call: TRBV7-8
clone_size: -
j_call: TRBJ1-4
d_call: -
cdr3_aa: CASSLETGNRFNEKLFF
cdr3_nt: TGTGCCAGCAGCTTAGAAACCGGTAACAGGTTTAATGAAAAACTGTTTTTT

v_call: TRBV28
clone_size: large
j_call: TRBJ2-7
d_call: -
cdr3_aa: CASSESIGQAYEQYF
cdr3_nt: TGTGCCAGCAGCGAATCAATAGGACAAGCCTACGAGCAGTACTTC

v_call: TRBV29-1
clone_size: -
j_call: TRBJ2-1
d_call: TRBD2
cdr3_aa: CSVRLAGFNEQFF
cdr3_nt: TGCAGCGTCCGACTAGCGGGGTTCAATGAGCAGTTCTTC

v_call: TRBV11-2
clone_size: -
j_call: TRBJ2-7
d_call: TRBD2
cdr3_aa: CASSLTPELAGVYEQYF
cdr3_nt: TGTGCCAGCAGCTTAACCCCGGAGCTAGCGGGAGTGTATGAGCAGTACTTC

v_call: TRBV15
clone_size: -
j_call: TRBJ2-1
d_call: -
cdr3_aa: CATSTPELGEQFF
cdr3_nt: TGTGCCACCAGCACCCCAGAGCTGGGTGAGCAGTTCTTC

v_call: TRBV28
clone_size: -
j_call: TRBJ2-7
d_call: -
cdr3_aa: CASSPRTVAYEQYF
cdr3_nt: TGTGCCAGCAGTCCCCGGACCGTTGCCTACGAGCAGTACTTC

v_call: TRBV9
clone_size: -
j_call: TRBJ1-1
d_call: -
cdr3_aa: CASSVRGDDTEAFF
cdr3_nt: TGTGCCAGCAGCGTAAGGGGGGACGACACTGAAGCTTTCTTT

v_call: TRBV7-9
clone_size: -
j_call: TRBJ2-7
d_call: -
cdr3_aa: CASSLADSFYEQYF
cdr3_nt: TGTGCCAGCAGCTTAGCCGACAGTTTCTACGAGCAGTACTTC

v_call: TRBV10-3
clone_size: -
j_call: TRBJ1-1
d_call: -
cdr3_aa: CAISENFEGTEAFF
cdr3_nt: TGTGCCATCAGTGAGAACTTCGAGGGCACTGAAGCTTTCTTT

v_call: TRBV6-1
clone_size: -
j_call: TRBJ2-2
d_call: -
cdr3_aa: CASSEPTLPGELFF
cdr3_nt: TGTGCCAGCAGTGAACCCACTCTCCCCGGGGAGCTGTTTTTT

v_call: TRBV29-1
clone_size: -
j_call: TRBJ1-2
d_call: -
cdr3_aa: CSVEAGHGYTF
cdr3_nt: TGCAGCGTTGAGGCAGGGCATGGCTACACCTTC

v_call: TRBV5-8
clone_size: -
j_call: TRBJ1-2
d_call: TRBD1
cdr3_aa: CASSDPGTGVLGAF
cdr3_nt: TGTGCCAGCAGCGATCCCGGGACAGGGGTCCTCGGTGCCTTC

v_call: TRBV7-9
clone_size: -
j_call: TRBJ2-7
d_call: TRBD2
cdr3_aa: CASSPSRGVSYEQYF
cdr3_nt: TGTGCCAGCAGCCCCAGTCGGGGGGTCTCCTACGAGCAGTACTTC

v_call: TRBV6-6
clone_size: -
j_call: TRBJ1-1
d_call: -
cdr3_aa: CASSYREGTEAFF
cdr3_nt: TGTGCCAGCAGTTACAGGGAGGGCACTGAAGCTTTCTTT

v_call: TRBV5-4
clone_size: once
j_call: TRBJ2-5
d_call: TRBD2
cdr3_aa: CASSLLSGDPQETQYF
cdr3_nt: TGTGCCAGCAGCTTGCTCAGCGGGGACCCTCAAGAGACCCAGTACTTC